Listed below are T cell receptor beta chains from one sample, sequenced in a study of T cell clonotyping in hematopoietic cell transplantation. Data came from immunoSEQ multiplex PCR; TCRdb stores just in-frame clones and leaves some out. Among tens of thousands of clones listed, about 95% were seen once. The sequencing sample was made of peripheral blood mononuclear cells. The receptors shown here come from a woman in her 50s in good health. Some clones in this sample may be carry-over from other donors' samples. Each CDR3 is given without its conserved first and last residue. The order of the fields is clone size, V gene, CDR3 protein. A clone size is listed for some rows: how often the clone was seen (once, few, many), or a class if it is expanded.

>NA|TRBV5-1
ASSLALGGGYEQY
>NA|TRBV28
ASSLRPGQANEKLF
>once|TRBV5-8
ASSLQGSQPQH
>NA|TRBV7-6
ASSLALLEETQY
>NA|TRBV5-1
ASSSSGGNTIY
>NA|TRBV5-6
ASSLASGAGASYGYT
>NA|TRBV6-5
ASSPRVAVQETQY
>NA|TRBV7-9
ASSPRRSNEQF
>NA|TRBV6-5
ASSSSRGTQY
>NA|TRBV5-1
ASTPEMTVMNTEAF
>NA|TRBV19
ASSRQDSYEQY